A single TCR beta chain is shown here with its context. The antigen remains unidentified. Purified naive CD4+ T cells were depleted of CD25+ Tregs. CDR1 and CDR2 (germline): DFQATT, SNEGSKA (reference sequence). V gave up 3 bases and J gave up 9 bases; unmatched junction bases: 23. The CDR3 contains 19 residues. TCRdb analysed the 5' RACE reads with MiXCR anew, one entry per CDR3 protein. The sample has about 10,000 distinct CDR3 sequences; 40% to 55% are singletons. Findings of the study overall: Tumor memory CD4+ T cell TCR gene usage clustered with blood and lymph node memory CD4+ cells and lymph node naive CD4+ cells.

This receptor was identified in a female donor with breast cancer. Sequencing was performed on tumor-infiltrating naive CD4+ T cells sorted from the breast tumor. Subset defined: naive CD4+ T cells, CD4+CD45RA+CD25-. The rearrangement links TRBV20-1 to TRBJ1-6; 7 bases match TRBD1. CDR3 sequence reads: CSASLRGHPGQQVFSPLHF. The CDR3 DNA is TGCAGTGCTAGTTTAAGGGGCCACCCGGGACAGCAGGTTTTTTCACCCCTCCACTTT.